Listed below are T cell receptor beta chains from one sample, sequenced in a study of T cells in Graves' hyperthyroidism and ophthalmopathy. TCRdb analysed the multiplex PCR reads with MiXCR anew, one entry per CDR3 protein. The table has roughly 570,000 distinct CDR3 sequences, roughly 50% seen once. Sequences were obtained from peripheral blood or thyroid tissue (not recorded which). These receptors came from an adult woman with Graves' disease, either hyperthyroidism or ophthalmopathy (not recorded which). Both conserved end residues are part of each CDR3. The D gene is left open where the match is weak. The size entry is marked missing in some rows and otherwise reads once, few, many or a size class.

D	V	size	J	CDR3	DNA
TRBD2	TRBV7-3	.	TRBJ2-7	CASSLGLAGGLDEQYF	TGTGCCAGCAGCTTAGGCCTAGCGGGAGGGTTAGACGAGCAGTACTTC
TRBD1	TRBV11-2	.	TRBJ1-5	CASSSQGAQNNQPQHF	TGTGCCAGCAGCTCCCAGGGGGCGCAGAACAATCAGCCCCAGCATTTT
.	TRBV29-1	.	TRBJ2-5	CSLGGGAVF	TGCAGCCTGGGGGGGGGGGCGGTCTTC
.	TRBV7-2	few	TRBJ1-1	CASSPYTGGVTEAFF	TGTGCCAGCAGCCCTTACACCGGGGGGGTCACTGAAGCTTTCTTT
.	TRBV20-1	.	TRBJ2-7	CSARVKTYEQYF	TGCAGTGCTAGAGTAAAGACCTACGAGCAGTACTTC
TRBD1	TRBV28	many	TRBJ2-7	CASSWTGTAYEQYF	TGTGCCAGCAGTTGGACAGGGACAGCCTACGAGCAGTACTTC
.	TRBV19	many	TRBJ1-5	CASSIYRGNERNQPQHF	TGTGCCAGTAGTATATACCGCGGGAATGAGCGCAATCAGCCCCAGCATTTT
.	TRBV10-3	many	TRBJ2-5	CAISEGYETQYF	TGTGCCATCAGTGAAGGATATGAGACCCAGTACTTC
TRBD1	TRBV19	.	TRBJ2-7	CASSLGQQTYEQYF	TGTGCCAGTAGTTTGGGACAGCAAACCTACGAGCAGTACTTC
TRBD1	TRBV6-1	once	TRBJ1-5	CASSGGQGQQPQHF	TGTGCCAGCAGTGGGGGACAGGGACAACAGCCCCAGCATTTT
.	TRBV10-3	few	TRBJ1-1	CAILGHLNTEAFF	TGTGCCATCCTAGGACACTTGAACACTGAAGCTTTCTTT
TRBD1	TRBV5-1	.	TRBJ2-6	CASSVLQGAGANVLTF	TGCGCCAGCAGCGTCTTACAGGGGGCTGGGGCCAACGTCCTGACTTTC
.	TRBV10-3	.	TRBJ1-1	CAISESRDLKGAFF	TGTGCCATCAGTGAGTCCCGGGACCTTAAGGGGGCTTTCTTT
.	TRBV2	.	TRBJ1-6	CASSEGNSNQPLHF	TGTGCCAGCAGTGAAGGGAATAGCAATCAGCCCCTCCACTTT